This T cell receptor (beta chain) was recorded in a study of CD8+CD57+ T cells in acquired aplastic anemia. The patients chosen for sequencing had shown expansion of CD8+CD57+ cells (detected by flow cytometry). The CDR3 is 16 residues long. CDR1 is DFQATT, CDR2 SNEGSKA, per germline (reference sequence). V dropped 5 bases and J dropped 4; count of bases not matched to a gene: 14. Genomic DNA constituted the template upon which TCR beta VDJ and CDR3 profiling was performed. In TCRdb, the reads were re-called with MiXCR into one record per CDR3 protein. This table has some 170,000 distinct CDR3 sequences, under 55% appearing once.

This sequence originates from a human donor with aplastic anemia. Sequenced sample: sorted CD4+, CD8+, or CD8+CD57+ T cells (not recorded which) from PBMCs. This chain uses TRBV20-1 with TRBJ1-2, with TRBD1 matching 9 bases. This CDR3 is CSAPRTGVGPTYGYTF. The CDR3, as DNA: TGCAGTGCTCCGAGGACAGGGGTTGGCCCAACCTATGGCTACACCTTC.